Below are 10 T cell receptor beta chains sequenced from a single sample in a study of T cell responses to AZD1222 COVID-19 vaccine. This table comes from immunoSEQ multiplex PCR, and its TCRdb copy is limited to in-frame clones, with some not included. The sample gives fewer than 200,000 clones, around 89% of which show up once; roughly 4% is in the top ten. The sequenced sample was peripheral blood, obtained 28 days after the second dose of the MenACWY control vaccine. The receptors were sampled from an adult who received the MenACWY meningococcal vaccine as a control.

This clone occurred once. The chain carries TRBV25-1 and TRBJ1-6, with D unresolved. Trimming cost V 4 bases and J 10 bases, with 14 bases left between them. CDR1 is MGHDK, CDR2 SYGVNS, per germline. This CDR3 is 14 amino acids long. In DNA, the CDR3 is TGTGCCAGCAGTGGCCCGGGCAGAGTCTCACCCCTCCACTTT. Residues: CASSGPGRVSPLHF.

The chain links TRBV7-2 to TRBJ2-7; 8 bases agree with TRBD2. V was pared by 5 bases and J by 8 bases, with 11 bases of the junction left unmatched. Germline V lookup: CDR1 SGHTA, CDR2 FQGNSA. The CDR3 extends over 14 amino acids. Here the CDR3 DNA reads TGTGCCAGCAGCCCCGCGACGGGTAGCGGGAAGCAGTACTTC. It is translated as CASSPATGSGKQYF.

The chain combines TRBV10-1 with TRBJ1-2; no firm D call. From germline, CDR1 is WNHNN and CDR2 SYGVQD (reference sequence). Trimming took 0 bases from V and 7 from J, leaving 9 bases between them. This CDR3 has 13 residues. The CDR3: CASSESSGGGYTF. CDR3 DNA sequence: TGCGCCAGCAGTGAGTCGAGTGGAGGTGGCTACACCTTC.

The chain uses TRBV5-1 and TRBJ1-1, with D perhaps matching TRBD1 (6 bases). Germline CDR1 is SGHRS and CDR2 is YFSETQ. V gave up 4 bases and J gave up 6 bases, with 16 bases separating them. CDR3 length: 14 amino acids. CDR3 in amino acids: CASSLITRGPEAFF. In DNA, the CDR3 is TGCGCCAGCAGCCTTATAACCAGGGGCCCTGAAGCTTTCTTT.

The chain carries TRBV7-2 and TRBJ2-2; no firm D call. Germline loops: CDR1 SGHTA, CDR2 FQGNSA. The CDR3 sequence is 15 residues long. V was cut by 5 bases and J by 1 base, with 11 bases left in between. This CDR3 reads CASSPRTRNTGELFF. CDR3 nucleotides: TGTGCCAGCAGCCCGCGGACGAGGAACACCGGGGAGCTGTTTTTT.

This clone has just one count. The V gene is TRBV19, the J gene TRBJ2-3; D unresolved. Trimming removed 5 bases from V and 4 bases from J, with 16 bases in between. The CDR3 is made up of 15 amino acids. Germline V gives CDR1 LNHDA, CDR2 SQIVND (reference sequence). Written as DNA, the CDR3 is TGTGCCAGTAGTCTCCGTGGAATCGGCCCAGATACGCAGTATTTT. This translates into CASSLRGIGPDTQYF.

This clone showed up just a few times. CDR3: CASSTGTFEQFF. The CDR3 bases are TGCGCCAGCAGCACCGGGACATTTGAGCAGTTCTTC. The rearrangement links TRBV5-1 to TRBJ2-1; the D gene is possibly TRBD1 (6 bases). Germline V gives CDR1 SGHRS, CDR2 YFSETQ. This CDR3 region has 12 residues. Trimming took off 4 bases at V and 9 bases at J, with 11 bases between the two ends.

This chain uses TRBV11-3 with TRBJ2-1; D gene unclear. Germline V gene lookup returns CDR1 SGHNT and CDR2 YENEEA. V dropped 0 bases and J dropped 0 bases, with 6 bases sitting between them. The CDR3 is 15 amino acids. The CDR3 region is CASSLDVSSYNEQFF. The CDR3 nucleotides read TGTGCCAGCAGCTTAGACGTAAGCTCCTACAATGAGCAGTTCTTC.

V and J are TRBV6-5 and TRBJ1-1, with D tentatively TRBD1 (6 bases). CDR1 and CDR2 (germline): MNHEY, SVGAGI. Trimming pared 6 bases from V and 7 bases from J, leaving 18 bases between. The CDR3 sequence is 14 residues long. Here the CDR3 reads CASSLQPGQLEAFF. In DNA, the CDR3 is TGTGCCAGCAGCCTCCAACCGGGACAACTTGAAGCTTTCTTT.

This chain links TRBV6-2 or TRBV6-3 with TRBJ2-2; possible D gene TRBD2, 5 bases. CDR1 MNHEY and CDR2 SVGEGT come from the germline V gene. This CDR3 is 14 amino acids long. The V end was cut by 5 bases, the J end by 5 bases, with 12 bases between. The CDR3, as DNA: TGTGCCAGCAGTCCACTAGGATATACCGGGGAGCTGTTTTTT. This translates into CASSPLGYTGELFF.